Presented here are 8 T cell receptor beta chains from one specimen sequenced in a study of post-analysis software for immune sequencing data. Study-wide findings and caveats: Compared with controls, patients had more of about 5 TRBV segments, including TRBV5-6, TRBV5-1 and TRBV20-1.

No antigens are known for them. Unique molecular identifiers were carried by the TCR beta cDNA libraries. TCRdb itself ran the PCR reads through MiXCR, one entry per CDR3 protein. The data show 700,000 to 800,000 distinct CDR3 sequences, roughly 27% seen once. Specimen: blood. These receptors were obtained from a girl aged 10 to 17 with multiple sclerosis.

Only a few counts were recorded for this clonotype. The genes are TRBV4-3 and TRBJ2-1; 8 nucleotides align to TRBD1. CDR1 and CDR2 from the germline V gene are LGHNA and YSLEER. The CDR3 loop spans 14 amino acids. After removal of 3 bases from V and 5 bases from J, the junction contained 3 bases not matched to a gene. The CDR3 DNA sequence: TGCGCCAGCAGCCAGGGACAGGCCCACAATGAGCAGTTCTTC. It yields the protein CASSQGQAHNEQFF.

In nucleotides, the CDR3 is TGTGCCACGCGTATCGGGCCACTTGAAGCTTTCTTT. Translated, it gives CATRIGPLEAFF. The chain carries TRBV7-9 and TRBJ1-1; D not certain. Germline V CDR1 and CDR2: SEHNR, FQNEAQ (reference sequence). V was pared by 10 bases and J by 7 bases, with 16 bases between. The CDR3 is 12 amino acids.

The chain is built from TRBV28 and TRBJ2-7, with D uncertain. Germline V gene data show CDR1 as MDHEN and CDR2 as SYDVKM. The CDR3 extends over 14 amino acids. Trimming took 2 bases from V and 2 from J, leaving 10 bases between them. The CDR3 DNA reads TGTGCCAGCAGTTTAGTGCCGAGCCCCTACGAGCAGTACTTC. Translated, it gives CASSLVPSPYEQYF.

To note about this clonotype: One end of the junction does not line up with germline, which may come from a read error. The DNA for the CDR3 is TGTGCTAGCAGCTTAAACAGACAAGAGACCCAGTTCTTC. Translation: CASSLNRQETQFF. This sequence joins TRBV7-7 and TRBJ2-5, with D uncertain. Near its end, the DNA agrees better with TRBJ2-1, so the J call may be wrong. The CDR3 has 13 residues. Germline values: CDR1 SSHAT, CDR2 FNYEAQ (reference sequence).

The chain employs TRBV24-1 and TRBJ2-7; maybe TRBD1 (6 bases). The V end was cut by 4 bases, the J end by 1 base, with 10 bases between. Germline loops: CDR1 KGHDR, CDR2 SFDVKD. The CDR3 is made up of 14 amino acids. The CDR3 nucleotides read TGTGCCACCAGTGACCGGGACACTTCCTACGAGCAGTACTTC. It specifies CATSDRDTSYEQYF.

The rearrangement links TRBV7-9 to TRBJ2-3; no clear D gene. The CDR3 has 14 residues. Germline assignment: CDR1 SEHNR and CDR2 FQNEAQ (reference sequence). With 3 bases removed from V and 4 bases from J, the gap between germline ends came to 11 bases. In DNA, the CDR3 is TGTGCCAGCAGCTTCACGATCCAGCCAGATACGCAGTATTTT. Protein product: CASSFTIQPDTQYF.

This clonotype was found a few times. The chain has TRBV5-1 and TRBJ2-3; D may be TRBD2 (6 bases). This CDR3 has 16 amino acids. Per germline, CDR1 SGHRS and CDR2 YFSETQ. The V gene lost 0 bases and the J gene lost 4 bases, with 15 bases spanning the gap. The CDR3 nucleotides are TGCGCCAGCAGCTTGGCGCTGGGCAGGGAGGCAGATACGCAGTATTTT. It specifies CASSLALGREADTQYF.

V is TRBV7-2 and J is TRBJ1-2; 8 bases agree with TRBD1. V lost 5 bases to trimming and J lost 4 bases; unmatched junction nucleotides: 6. Germline V gives CDR1 SGHTA, CDR2 FQGNSA. The CDR3 sequence is 14 residues long. The CDR3 spells CASSMTGAVYGYTF. In nucleotides, the CDR3 is TGTGCCAGCAGCATGACAGGGGCAGTCTATGGCTACACCTTC.